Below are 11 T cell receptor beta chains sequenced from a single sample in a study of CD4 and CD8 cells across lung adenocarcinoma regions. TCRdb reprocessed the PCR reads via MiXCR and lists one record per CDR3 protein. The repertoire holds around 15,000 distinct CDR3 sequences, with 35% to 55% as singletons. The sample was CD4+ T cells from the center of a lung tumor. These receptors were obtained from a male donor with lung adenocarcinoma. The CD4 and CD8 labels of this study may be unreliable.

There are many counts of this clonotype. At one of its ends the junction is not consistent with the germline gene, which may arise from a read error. The CDR3 DNA follows: TGTGCTAGCAGCTTAGGTCAGGGAGAGACCCAGTACTTC. It yields the protein CASSLGQGETQYF. This rearrangement joins TRBV7-7 to TRBJ2-5, with D perhaps TRBD1 (5 bases). CDR1 is SSHAT, CDR2 FNYEAQ, per germline (reference sequence). The CDR3 is made up of 13 amino acids.

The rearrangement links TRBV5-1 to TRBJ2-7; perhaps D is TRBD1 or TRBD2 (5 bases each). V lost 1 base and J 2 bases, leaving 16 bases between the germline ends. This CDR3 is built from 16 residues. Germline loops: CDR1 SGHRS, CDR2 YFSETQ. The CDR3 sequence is CASSLWSGTAPYEQYF. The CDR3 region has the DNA TGCGCCAGCAGCTTGTGGTCCGGGACCGCACCCTACGAGCAGTACTTC.

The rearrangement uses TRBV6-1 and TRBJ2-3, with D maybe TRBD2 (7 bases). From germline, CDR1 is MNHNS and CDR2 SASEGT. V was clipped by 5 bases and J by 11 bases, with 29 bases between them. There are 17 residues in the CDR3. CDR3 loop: CASSRDPGGGYKNMQYF. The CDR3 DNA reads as TGTGCCAGCAGTAGAGACCCGGGGGGCGGATACAAAAACATGCAGTATTTT.

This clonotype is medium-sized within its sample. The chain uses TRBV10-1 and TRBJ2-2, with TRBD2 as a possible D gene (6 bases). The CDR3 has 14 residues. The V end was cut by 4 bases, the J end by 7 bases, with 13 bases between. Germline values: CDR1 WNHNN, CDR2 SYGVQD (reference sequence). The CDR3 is CASSAVTAGGELFF. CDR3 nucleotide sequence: TGCGCCAGCAGTGCAGTGACAGCGGGCGGGGAGCTGTTTTTT.

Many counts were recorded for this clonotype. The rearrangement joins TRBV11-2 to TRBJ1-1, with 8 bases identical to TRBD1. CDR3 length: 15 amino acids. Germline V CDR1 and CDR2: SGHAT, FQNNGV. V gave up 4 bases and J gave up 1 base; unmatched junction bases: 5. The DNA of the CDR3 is TGTGCCAGCAGCTCATACGGGACAGGGAACACTGAAGCTTTCTTT. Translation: CASSSYGTGNTEAFF.

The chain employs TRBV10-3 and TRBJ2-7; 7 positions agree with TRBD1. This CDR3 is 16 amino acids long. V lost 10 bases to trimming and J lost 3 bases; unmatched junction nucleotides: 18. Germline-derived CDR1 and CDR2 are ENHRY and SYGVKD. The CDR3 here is CATLRQGDAGFYEQYF. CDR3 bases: TGTGCCACTTTACGGCAGGGGGATGCTGGATTCTACGAGCAGTACTTC.

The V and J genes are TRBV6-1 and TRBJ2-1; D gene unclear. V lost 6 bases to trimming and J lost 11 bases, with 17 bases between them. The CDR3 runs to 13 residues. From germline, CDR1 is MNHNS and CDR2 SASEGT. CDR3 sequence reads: CASRLRAPNKQFF. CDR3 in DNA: TGTGCCAGCAGGCTGCGAGCCCCCAACAAGCAGTTCTTC.

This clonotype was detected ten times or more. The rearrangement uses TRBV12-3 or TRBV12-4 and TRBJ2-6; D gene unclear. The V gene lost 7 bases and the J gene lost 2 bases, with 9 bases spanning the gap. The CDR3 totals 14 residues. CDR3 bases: TGTGCCAGCACCCAAACCACTGGGGCCAACGTCCTGACTTTC. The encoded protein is CASTQTTGANVLTF.

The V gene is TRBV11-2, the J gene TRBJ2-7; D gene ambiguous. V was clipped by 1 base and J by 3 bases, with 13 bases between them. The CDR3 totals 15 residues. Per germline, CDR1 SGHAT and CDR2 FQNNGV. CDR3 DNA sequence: TGTGCCAGCAGCTTAGTTGCCTCCCGGAACTACGAGCAGTACTTC. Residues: CASSLVASRNYEQYF.

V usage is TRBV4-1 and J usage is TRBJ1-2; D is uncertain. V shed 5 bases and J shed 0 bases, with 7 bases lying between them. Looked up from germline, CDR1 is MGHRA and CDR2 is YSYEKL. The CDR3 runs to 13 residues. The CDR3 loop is CASSGRPNYGYTF. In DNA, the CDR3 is TGCGCCAGCAGCGGCAGGCCTAACTATGGCTACACCTTC.

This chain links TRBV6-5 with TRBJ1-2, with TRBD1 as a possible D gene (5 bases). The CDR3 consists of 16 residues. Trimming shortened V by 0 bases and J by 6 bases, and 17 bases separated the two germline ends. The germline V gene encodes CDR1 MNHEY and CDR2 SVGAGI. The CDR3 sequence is CASSYSQGRAGHGYTF. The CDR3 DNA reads TGTGCCAGCAGTTACTCTCAGGGACGGGCGGGGCATGGCTACACCTTC.